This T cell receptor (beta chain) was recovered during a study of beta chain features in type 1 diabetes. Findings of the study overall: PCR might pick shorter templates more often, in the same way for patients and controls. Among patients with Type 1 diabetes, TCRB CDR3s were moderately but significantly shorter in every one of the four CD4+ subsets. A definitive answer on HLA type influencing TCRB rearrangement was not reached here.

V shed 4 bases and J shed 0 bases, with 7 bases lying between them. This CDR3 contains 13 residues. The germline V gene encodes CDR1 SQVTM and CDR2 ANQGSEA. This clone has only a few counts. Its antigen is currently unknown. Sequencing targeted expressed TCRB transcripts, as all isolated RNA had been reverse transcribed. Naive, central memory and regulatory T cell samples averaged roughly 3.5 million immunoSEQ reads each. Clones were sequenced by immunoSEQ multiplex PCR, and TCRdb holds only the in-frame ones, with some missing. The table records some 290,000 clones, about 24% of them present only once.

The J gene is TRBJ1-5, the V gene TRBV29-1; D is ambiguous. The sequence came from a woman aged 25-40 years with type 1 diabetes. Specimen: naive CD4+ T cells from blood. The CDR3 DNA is TGCAGCGTTGGCGCCCATAGCAATCAGCCCCAGCATTTT. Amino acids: CSVGAHSNQPQHF. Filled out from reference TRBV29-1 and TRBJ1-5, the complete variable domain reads SAVISQKPSRDICQRGTSLTIQCQVDSQVTMMFWYRQQPGQSLTLIATANQGSEATYESGFVIDKFPISRPNLTFSTLTVSNMSPEDSSIYLCSVGAHSNQPQHFGDGTRLSIL.